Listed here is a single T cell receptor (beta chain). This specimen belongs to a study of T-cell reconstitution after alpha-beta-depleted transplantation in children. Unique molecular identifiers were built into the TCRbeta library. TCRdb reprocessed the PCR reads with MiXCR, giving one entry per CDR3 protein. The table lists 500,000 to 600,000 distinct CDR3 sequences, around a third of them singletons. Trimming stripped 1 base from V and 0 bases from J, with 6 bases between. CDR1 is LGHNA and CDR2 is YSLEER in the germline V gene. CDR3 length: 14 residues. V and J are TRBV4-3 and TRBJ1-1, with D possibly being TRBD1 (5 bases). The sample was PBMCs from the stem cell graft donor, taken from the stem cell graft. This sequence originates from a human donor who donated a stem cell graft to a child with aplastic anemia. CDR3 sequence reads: CASSQAGLNTEAFF. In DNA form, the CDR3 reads TGCGCCAGCAGCCAAGCAGGGTTGAACACTGAAGCTTTCTTT.